The TCR beta chain described here comes from a study of beta chain features in type 1 diabetes. Study results and limitations: In all four CD4+ subsets, TCRB CDR3 length was significantly, moderately reduced in type 1 diabetes.

The CDR3 runs 15 residues. The V gene's germline CDR1 is SEHNR and CDR2 FQNEAQ (reference sequence). With 7 bases clipped from V and 8 bases from J, the junction kept 11 bases outside the gene matches. Isolated RNA was reverse transcribed in full, so expressed TCRB transcripts were sequenced. For naive, central memory and regulatory T cell samples, reads averaged about 3.5 million. Sequencing was performed with immunoSEQ multiplex PCR; in TCRdb, only in-frame clones are kept and a portion is missing. Among some 60,000 clones listed, approximately 59% were seen once. As to this clone: Its target is unknown.

Source material: Tregs from blood. This receptor was taken from a woman between 18 and 29 years old in good health. The chain combines TRBV7-9 with TRBJ1-6, with 7 bases matching TRBD1. The CDR3 nucleotides read TGTGCCAGCACCGGGGACAATACAGGGGATTCACCCCTCCACTTT. As protein: CASTGDNTGDSPLHF.